This record covers a single T cell receptor beta chain. Its antigen is unknown. CDR1 and CDR2 (germline): SQVTM, ANQGSEA. The CDR3 spans 13 residues. The junction had 8 bases not matched to a gene; V was cut back by 6 bases and J by 4 bases. The record originates from a study of graft-versus-host responses after intestinal transplantation. TCRdb's table, derived via immunoSEQ multiplex PCR, lists solely in-frame clones and lacks some. This sample has over 100,000 clones; approximately 93% occur once, and the top ten carry 1% to 1.5%. The input for sequencing was unstimulated CD8+ T cells sorted from spleen or lymph node cells, taken before transplant. This clonotype originated in a human donor who was the organ donor for an intestinal transplant. The chain combines TRBV29-1 with TRBJ2-7; 8 nucleotides line up with TRBD1. Here the CDR3 DNA reads TGCAGCGTCTCCAGGGGGCTTATTTACGAGCAGTACTTC. Its translation: CSVSRGLIYEQYF.